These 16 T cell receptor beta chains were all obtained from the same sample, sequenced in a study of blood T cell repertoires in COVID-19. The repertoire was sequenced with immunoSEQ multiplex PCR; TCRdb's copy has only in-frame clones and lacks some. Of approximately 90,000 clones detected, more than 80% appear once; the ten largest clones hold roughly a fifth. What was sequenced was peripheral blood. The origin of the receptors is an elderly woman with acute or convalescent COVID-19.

CDR3 DNA: TGTGCCAGCAGTCGACAAGAGGTCGGGGAGCTGTTTTTT. Amino acid sequence: CASSRQEVGELFF. The chain recombines TRBV6-6 with TRBJ2-2; D remains unclear. CDR1 is MNHNY, CDR2 SVGAGI, per germline (reference sequence). CDR3 length: 13 amino acids. The V end was cut by 5 bases, the J end by 7 bases, with 11 bases between.

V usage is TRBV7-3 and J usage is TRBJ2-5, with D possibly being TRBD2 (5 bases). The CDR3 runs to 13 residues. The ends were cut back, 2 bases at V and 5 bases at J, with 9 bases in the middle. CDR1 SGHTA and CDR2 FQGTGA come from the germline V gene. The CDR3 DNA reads TGTGCCAGCAGCTTACGTCGGAGGGAGACCCAGTACTTC. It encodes CASSLRRRETQYF.

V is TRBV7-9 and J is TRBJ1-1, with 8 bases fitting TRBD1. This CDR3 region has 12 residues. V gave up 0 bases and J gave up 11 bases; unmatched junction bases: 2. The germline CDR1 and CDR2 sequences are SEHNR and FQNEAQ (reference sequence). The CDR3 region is CASSLADRGAFF. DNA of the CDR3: TGTGCCAGCAGCTTAGCCGACAGGGGCGCTTTCTTT.

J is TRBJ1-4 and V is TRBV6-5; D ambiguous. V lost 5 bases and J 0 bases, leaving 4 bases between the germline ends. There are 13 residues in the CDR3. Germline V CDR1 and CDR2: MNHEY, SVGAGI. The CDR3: CASSTATNEKLFF. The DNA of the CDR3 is TGTGCCAGCAGTACTGCAACTAATGAAAAACTGTTTTTT.

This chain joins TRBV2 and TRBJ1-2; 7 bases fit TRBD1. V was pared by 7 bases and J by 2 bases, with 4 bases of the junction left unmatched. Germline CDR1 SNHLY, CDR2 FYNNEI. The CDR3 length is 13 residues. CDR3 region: CASTRDRNYGYTF. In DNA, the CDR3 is TGTGCCAGCACCCGGGACAGAAACTATGGCTACACCTTC.

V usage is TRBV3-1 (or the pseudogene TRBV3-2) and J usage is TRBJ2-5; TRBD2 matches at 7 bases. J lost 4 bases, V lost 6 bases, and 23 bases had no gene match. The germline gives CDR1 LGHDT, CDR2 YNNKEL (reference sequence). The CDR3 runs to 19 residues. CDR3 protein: CASRQHSSGARLGRETQYF. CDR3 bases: TGTGCCAGCAGGCAGCATTCTAGCGGAGCTCGATTGGGGCGAGAGACCCAGTACTTC.

The CDR3 spells CASSPAGLNEQFF. The CDR3 coding sequence is TGTGCCAGCAGTCCCGCGGGGCTCAATGAGCAGTTCTTC. This sequence joins TRBV2 and TRBJ2-1, with TRBD2 as a possible D gene (6 bases). This CDR3 spans 13 amino acids. With 5 bases removed from V and 6 bases from J, the gap between germline ends came to 11 bases. CDR1 and CDR2 from the germline V gene are SNHLY and FYNNEI.

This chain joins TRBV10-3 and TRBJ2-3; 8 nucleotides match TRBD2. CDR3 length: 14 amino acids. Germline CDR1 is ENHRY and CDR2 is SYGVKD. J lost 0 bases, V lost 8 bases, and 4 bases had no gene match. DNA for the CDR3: TGTGCCATCTCTACTAGCGGAAGCACAGATACGCAGTATTTT. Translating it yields CAISTSGSTDTQYF.

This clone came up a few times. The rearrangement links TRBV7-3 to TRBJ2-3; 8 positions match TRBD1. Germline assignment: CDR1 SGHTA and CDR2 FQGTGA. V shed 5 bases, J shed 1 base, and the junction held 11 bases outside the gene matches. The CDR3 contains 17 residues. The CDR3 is CASSPRVRGQGTDTQYF. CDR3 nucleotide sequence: TGTGCCAGCAGCCCGCGGGTCAGGGGGCAAGGCACAGATACGCAGTATTTT.

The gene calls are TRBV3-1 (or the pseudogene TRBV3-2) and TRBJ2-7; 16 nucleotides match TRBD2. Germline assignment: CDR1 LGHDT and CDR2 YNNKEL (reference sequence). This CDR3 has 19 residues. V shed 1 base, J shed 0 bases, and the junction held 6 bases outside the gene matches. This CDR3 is CASSQAGTSGGGRSYEQYF. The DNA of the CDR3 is TGTGCCAGCAGCCAAGCCGGGACTAGCGGGGGGGGCCGCTCCTACGAGCAGTACTTC.

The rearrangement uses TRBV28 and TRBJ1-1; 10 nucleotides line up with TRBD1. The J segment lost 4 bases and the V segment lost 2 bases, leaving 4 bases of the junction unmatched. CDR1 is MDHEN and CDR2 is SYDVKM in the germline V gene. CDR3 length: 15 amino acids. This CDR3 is CASSLMGQGITEAFF. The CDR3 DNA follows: TGTGCCAGCAGTTTAATGGGACAGGGGATCACTGAAGCTTTCTTT.

The CDR3 sequence is CASSPATAYEQYF. In nucleotides, the CDR3 is TGTGCCAGCAGCCCCGCGACAGCCTACGAGCAGTACTTC. The rearrangement links TRBV27 to TRBJ2-7, with D possibly matching TRBD1 (5 bases). The germline V and J ends were trimmed by 6 bases and 2 bases, with 11 bases remaining between them. The CDR3 is 13 residues long. Per the germline V gene, CDR1 is MNHEY and CDR2 is SMNVEV (reference sequence).

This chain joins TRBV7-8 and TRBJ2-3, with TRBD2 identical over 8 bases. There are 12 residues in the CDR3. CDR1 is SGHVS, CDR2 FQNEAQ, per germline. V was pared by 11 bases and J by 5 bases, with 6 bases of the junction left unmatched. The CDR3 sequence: CASAGAGDTQYF. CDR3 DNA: TGTGCCTCAGCGGGGGCAGGAGATACGCAGTATTTT.

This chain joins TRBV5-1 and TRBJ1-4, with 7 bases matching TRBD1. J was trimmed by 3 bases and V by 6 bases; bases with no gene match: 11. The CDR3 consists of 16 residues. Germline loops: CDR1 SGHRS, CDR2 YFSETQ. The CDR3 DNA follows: TGCGCCAGCACCCAGCTCTGGGACAGCCCTAATGAAAAACTGTTTTTT. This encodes CASTQLWDSPNEKLFF.

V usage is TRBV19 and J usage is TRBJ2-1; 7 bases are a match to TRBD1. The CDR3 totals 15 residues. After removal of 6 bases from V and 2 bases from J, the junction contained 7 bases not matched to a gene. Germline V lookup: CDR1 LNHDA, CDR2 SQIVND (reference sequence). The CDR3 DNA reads TGTGCCAGTAGCTATGACAGGGACACCTACAATGAGCAGTTCTTC. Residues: CASSYDRDTYNEQFF.

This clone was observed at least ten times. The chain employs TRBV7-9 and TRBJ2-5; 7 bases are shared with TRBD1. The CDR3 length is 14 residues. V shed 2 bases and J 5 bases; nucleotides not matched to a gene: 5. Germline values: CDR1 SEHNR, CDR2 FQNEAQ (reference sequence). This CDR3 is CASSLRGGGETQYF. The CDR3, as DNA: TGTGCCAGCAGCTTAAGAGGGGGCGGTGAGACCCAGTACTTC.